One and the same sample provided the 28 T cell receptor beta chains below, sequenced in a study of CD8 T cells in ankylosing spondylitis. A single record per CDR3 protein comes from TCRdb applying MiXCR to the 5' RACE reads. The table lists 45,000 or so distinct CDR3 sequences, approximately 9.9% of them singletons. Material: blood, either unsorted or a sorted T cell fraction (not recorded which). The source of these receptors is a male donor with ankylosing spondylitis or in good health (not recorded which).

This clonotype has ten or more counts. The V call is TRBV21-1, the J call TRBJ1-1. TRBV21-1 is termed a pseudogene. This CDR3 comprises 15 residues. CDR3 in DNA: TGTGCCAGACGCAGGGCGTTTGGGGCGAACACTGAAGCTTTCTTT. Its protein product is CARRRAFGANTEAFF.

Many counts were recorded for this clonotype. The CDR3 sequence is CSVEDPGAWDTQYF. CDR3 DNA: TGCAGCGTTGAAGATCCGGGGGCCTGGGATACGCAGTATTTT. This sequence joins TRBV29-1 and TRBJ2-3; tentatively, D is TRBD1 or TRBD2 (6 bases each). The V gene lost 0 bases and the J gene lost 6 bases, with 13 bases spanning the gap. Per germline, CDR1 SQVTM and CDR2 ANQGSEA. The CDR3 extends over 14 amino acids.

This clonotype occurred many times. The CDR3 DNA sequence: TGTGCCAGCCGGGGGGGCACTGAAGCTTTCTTT. This translates into CASRGGTEAFF. The chain employs TRBV12-3 or TRBV12-4 and TRBJ1-1; D perhaps matches TRBD1 (5 bases). The germline V and J ends were trimmed by 8 bases and 4 bases, with 8 bases remaining between them. The CDR3 loop spans 11 amino acids.

This clonotype showed up many times. V usage is TRBV20-1 and J usage is TRBJ2-1; 10 bases match TRBD1. With 5 bases clipped from V and 7 bases from J, the junction kept 8 bases outside the gene matches. Germline loops: CDR1 DFQATT, CDR2 SNEGSKA (reference sequence). This CDR3 spans 14 amino acids. CDR3 nucleotides: TGCAGTGCTCCGACTGACAGGGGGCAGAATGAGCAGTTCTTC. Translation gives CSAPTDRGQNEQFF.

This clonotype was counted ten times or more. The chain uses TRBV5-1 and TRBJ2-1; TRBD1 or TRBD2 may be the D gene (6 bases each). Germline V gene data show CDR1 as SGHRS and CDR2 as YFSETQ. Trimming removed 1 base at V and 6 bases at J, with 17 bases between. This CDR3 region has 16 residues. The CDR3 loop is CASSLFAGGQSNEQFF. CDR3 DNA: TGCGCCAGCAGCTTGTTTGCCGGGGGACAAAGCAATGAGCAGTTCTTC.

This clonotype was counted ten times or more. The rearrangement uses TRBV28 and TRBJ1-4, with 7 bases aligning to TRBD1. Germline CDR1 reads MDHEN; CDR2 reads SYDVKM. V lost 4 bases, J lost 8 bases, and 10 bases stayed unmatched. This CDR3 has 15 amino acids. The DNA for the CDR3 is TGTGCCAGCAGTTCAACAGGGGACATTGAAGAAAAACTGTTTTTT. It encodes CASSSTGDIEEKLFF.

In its sample, this clonotype was seen a few times. J is TRBJ2-2 and V is TRBV7-7, with D hard to call. Germline CDR1 SSHAT, CDR2 FNYEAQ (reference sequence). Between the trimmed V and J ends, which lost 2 bases and 6 bases, there was a span of 7 bases. This CDR3 contains 13 residues. The CDR3 here is CASSLRAAGELFF. The CDR3 nucleotides are TGTGCCAGCAGCTTACGGGCCGCCGGGGAGCTGTTTTTT.

This clonotype was detected ten times or more. This rearrangement joins TRBV20-1 to TRBJ1-2; D is undetermined. Germline V CDR1 and CDR2: DFQATT, SNEGSKA (reference sequence). V lost 0 bases to trimming and J lost 3 bases, with 5 bases between them. This CDR3 contains 12 residues. CDR3 coding DNA: TGCAGTGCTAGAGACCTCGACTATGGCTACACCTTC. This encodes CSARDLDYGYTF.

This clonotype occurred many times. This rearrangement joins TRBV12-3 or TRBV12-4 to TRBJ1-2; no reliable D call. CDR3 length: 14 amino acids. V was shortened by 3 bases and J by 4 bases, with 12 bases between the two germline ends. The CDR3 bases are TGTGCCAGCAGTTTGGGCCAAATTACCTATGGCTACACCTTC. This translates into CASSLGQITYGYTF.

This clonotype was detected ten times or more. The chain uses TRBV12-5 and TRBJ1-5; no clear D. Germline assignment: CDR1 LGHNT and CDR2 FRNRAP. This CDR3 region has 12 residues. V was shortened by 1 base and J by 6 bases, with 4 bases between the two germline ends. CDR3 coding DNA: TGTGCTAGTGGTTTGGCAGGTCAGCCCCAGCATTTT. This gives the protein CASGLAGQPQHF.

DNA of the CDR3: TGCGCCAGCAGCTTGGTACTAGCGGGGGGGATCAATGAGCAGTTCTTC. This codes for CASSLVLAGGINEQFF. The chain employs TRBV5-1 and TRBJ2-1, with 13 bases fitting TRBD2. CDR3 length: 16 residues. Germline CDR1 and CDR2: SGHRS and YFSETQ. The V segment lost 0 bases and the J segment 6 bases; nucleotides outside the gene matches: 3. Full variable domain (missing parts from reference TRBV5-1 and TRBJ2-1): KAGVTQTPRYLIKTRGQQVTLSCSPISGHRSVSWYQQTPGQGLQFLFEYFSETQRNKGNFPGRFSGRQFSNSRSEMNVSTLELGDSALYLCASSLVLAGGINEQFFGPGTRLTVL.

Comments on this clonotype: The junction and the germline gene differ at one end; a read error may be behind it. J is TRBJ1-2 and V is TRBV16, with D possibly TRBD1 on 5 matching bases. The length of the CDR3 is 12 residues. Germline V gene data show CDR1 as KGHSY and CDR2 as FQNENV. The CDR3, as DNA: TGTGTCAGCAGCCAACAACAGGAATTCTACACCTTC. Its translation is CVSSQQQEFYTF.

This clonotype was seen repeatedly, ten times or more. V is TRBV12-3 or TRBV12-4 and J is TRBJ2-2, with D perhaps matching TRBD2 (6 bases). Trimming removed 5 bases at V and 5 bases at J, with 12 bases between. The CDR3 contains 14 residues. The CDR3 here is CASSLGLETGELFF. The CDR3 nucleotides are TGTGCCAGCAGTCTGGGACTCGAGACCGGGGAGCTGTTTTTT.

At least ten counts were recorded for this clonotype. V is TRBV9 and J is TRBJ1-2; possible D gene TRBD1, 5 bases. V was shortened by 2 bases and J by 6 bases, with 14 bases between the two germline ends. The CDR3 is 14 residues long. The germline gives CDR1 SGDLS, CDR2 YYNGEE. The CDR3: CASSVTGGGNGYTF. DNA for the CDR3: TGTGCCAGCAGCGTGACGGGGGGAGGAAATGGCTACACCTTC.

The genes are TRBV19 and TRBJ2-1, with D possibly TRBD2 on 6 matching bases. The CDR3 has 14 amino acids. Trimming removed 5 bases from V and 5 bases from J, with 13 bases in between. Per the germline V gene, CDR1 is LNHDA and CDR2 is SQIVND (reference sequence). CDR3: CASSWGVYDNEQFF. CDR3 coding DNA: TGTGCCAGTAGTTGGGGGGTGTACGACAATGAGCAGTTCTTC.

CDR3 region: CASRLPSGSGGYTF. The CDR3 DNA reads as TGTGCCAGCAGACTCCCGTCGGGGTCTGGTGGCTACACCTTC. V gene TRBV6-1 combines with J gene TRBJ1-2; no clear D gene. CDR3 length equals 14 residues. The germline V gene encodes CDR1 MNHNS and CDR2 SASEGT. Trimming cost V 6 bases and J 7 bases, with 18 bases left between them.

The sample holds many counts of this clonotype. The chain couples TRBV10-3 to TRBJ2-3, with 9 bases that match TRBD1. Trimming removed 4 bases from V and 4 bases from J; junction bases left unmatched: 3. This CDR3 contains 14 residues. Germline loops: CDR1 ENHRY, CDR2 SYGVKD. The CDR3 DNA reads as TGTGCCATCAGTGGGGGACAGGGCCCAGATACGCAGTATTTT. Its protein is CAISGGQGPDTQYF.

This clonotype was detected only a few times. The chain links TRBV12-3 or TRBV12-4 to TRBJ2-1; TRBD2 matches at 11 bases. Trimming cost V 3 bases and J 10 bases; bases outside gene matches: 5. This CDR3 has 14 amino acids. The DNA for the CDR3 is TGTGCCAGCAGTTTGACTAGCGGGGAGTCCGAGCAGTTCTTC. It encodes CASSLTSGESEQFF.

This clonotype was detected ten times or more. The chain recombines TRBV6-2 or TRBV6-3 with TRBJ1-5; a possible D gene is TRBD1 (6 bases). Germline V lookup: CDR1 MNHEY, CDR2 SVGEGT. Trimming took 2 bases from V and 11 from J, leaving 13 bases between them. The length of the CDR3 is 13 residues. CDR3 region: CASSYAGVESQHF. DNA for the CDR3: TGTGCCAGCAGTTACGCAGGGGTCGAATCCCAGCATTTT.

This clonotype occurred a few times. The J gene is TRBJ1-2, the V gene TRBV5-6, with D unclear. Germline CDR1 is SGHDT and CDR2 is YYEEEE. Trimming left V 4 bases short and J 8 bases short, with 15 bases between. CDR3 length: 13 residues. The CDR3 DNA reads TGTGCCAGCAGCCCAAGGGAGGGAGGAGGCTACACCTTC. It codes for CASSPREGGGYTF.

This clonotype was seen ten or more times. The CDR3, as DNA: TGTGCCAGCAGCCCCCGGACCGGACAGTCTTACAATGAGCAGTTCTTC. Its protein product is CASSPRTGQSYNEQFF. The chain is built from TRBV7-7 and TRBJ2-1, with D possibly TRBD1 on 6 matching bases. The CDR3 totals 16 residues. V lost 5 bases, J lost 4 bases, and 18 bases lay in between. Germline-derived CDR1 and CDR2 are SSHAT and FNYEAQ (reference sequence).

This clonotype was recorded at least ten times. The chain recombines TRBV7-9 with TRBJ1-1; 7 bases are shared with TRBD1. With 4 bases clipped from V and 0 bases from J, the junction kept 5 bases outside the gene matches. This CDR3 is built from 15 residues. Germline-derived CDR1 and CDR2 are SEHNR and FQNEAQ (reference sequence). For the CDR3, the DNA is TGTGCCAGCAGCTCCTCCGGACAGGTGAACACTGAAGCTTTCTTT. Protein: CASSSSGQVNTEAFF. The variable domain in full, completed from reference TRBV7-9 and TRBJ1-1, reads DTGVSQNPRHKITKRGQNVTFRCDPISEHNRLYWYRQTLGQGPEFLTYFQNEAQLEKSRLLSDRFSAERPKGSFSTLEIQRTEQGDSAMYLCASSSSGQVNTEAFFGQGTRLTVV.

The CDR3 sequence is CSARRDNQETQYF. DNA of the CDR3: TGCAGTGCTAGGAGGGACAACCAAGAGACCCAGTACTTC. This chain uses TRBV20-1 with TRBJ2-5; D perhaps matches TRBD1 (6 bases). V was pared by 3 bases and J by 0 bases, with 8 bases between. The germline V gene encodes CDR1 DFQATT and CDR2 SNEGSKA (reference sequence). This CDR3 is built from 13 residues.

This clonotype appeared many times. This chain links TRBV5-6 with TRBJ2-7; D is unclear. V was shortened by 0 bases and J by 1 base, with 17 bases between the two germline ends. The CDR3 spans 17 residues. From germline, CDR1 is SGHDT and CDR2 YYEEEE. DNA for the CDR3: TGTGCCAGCAGCTTGGATCCGGACGGCTCTTCGTCCTACGAGCAGTACTTC. Translated: CASSLDPDGSSSYEQYF.

This clonotype came up many times. The J gene is TRBJ2-7, the V gene TRBV5-1; a weak D match, TRBD1 (6 bases). The CDR3 runs to 13 residues. Germline lookup yields CDR1 SGHRS and CDR2 YFSETQ. The ends were cut back, 0 bases at V and 7 bases at J, with 11 bases in the middle. The CDR3 coding sequence is TGCGCCAGCAGCTTGGTACAGGGCTATGAGCAGTACTTC. Its protein product is CASSLVQGYEQYF.

This clonotype was seen more than once but under ten times. The V call is TRBV5-1, the J call TRBJ2-2; 11 positions agree with TRBD2. CDR1 is SGHRS and CDR2 is YFSETQ in the germline V gene. The length of the CDR3 is 18 residues. The V and J ends lost 3 bases and 4 bases, in that order; junction bases with no gene match: 11. The CDR3 region is CASSSQTSGNVITGELFF. The DNA for the CDR3 is TGCGCCAGCAGCTCTCAGACTAGCGGGAACGTGATCACCGGGGAGCTGTTTTTT.

This clonotype has at least ten counts. The chain links TRBV12-3 or TRBV12-4 to TRBJ1-2, with a weak D call TRBD1 (5 bases). The CDR3 sequence is 14 residues long. The V and J ends lost 7 bases and 5 bases respectively, with 17 bases between them. In DNA form, the CDR3 reads TGTGCCAGCACCCCGGGAGGGGTTCGGTATGGCTACACCTTC. This encodes CASTPGGVRYGYTF.

This clonotype occurred many times. The V and J genes are TRBV6-5 and TRBJ1-1, with 9 bases aligning to TRBD1. The CDR3 has 15 amino acids. CDR1 is MNHEY, CDR2 SVGAGI, per germline. V was pared by 2 bases and J by 3 bases, with 4 bases of the junction left unmatched. The CDR3: CASSYTGGRYTEAFF. The DNA for the CDR3 is TGTGCCAGCAGTTACACAGGGGGCAGGTACACTGAAGCTTTCTTT.